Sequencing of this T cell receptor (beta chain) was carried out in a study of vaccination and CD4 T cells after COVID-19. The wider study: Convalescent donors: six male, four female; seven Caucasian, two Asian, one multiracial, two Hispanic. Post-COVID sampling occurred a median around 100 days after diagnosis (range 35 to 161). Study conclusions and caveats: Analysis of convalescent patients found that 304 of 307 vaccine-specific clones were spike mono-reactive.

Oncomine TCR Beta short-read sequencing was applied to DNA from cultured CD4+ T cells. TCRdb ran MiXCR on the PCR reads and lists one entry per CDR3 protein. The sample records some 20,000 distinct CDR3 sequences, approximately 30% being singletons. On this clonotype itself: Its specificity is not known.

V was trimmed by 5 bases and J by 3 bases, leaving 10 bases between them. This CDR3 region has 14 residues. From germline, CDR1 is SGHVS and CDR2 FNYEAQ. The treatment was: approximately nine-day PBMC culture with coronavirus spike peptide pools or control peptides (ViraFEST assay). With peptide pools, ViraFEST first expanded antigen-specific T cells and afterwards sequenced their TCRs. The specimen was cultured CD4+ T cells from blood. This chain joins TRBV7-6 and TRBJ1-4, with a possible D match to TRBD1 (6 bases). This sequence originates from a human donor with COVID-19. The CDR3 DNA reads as TGTGCCAGCAGCCGGGGGCCGGCTAATGAAAAACTGTTTTTT. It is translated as CASSRGPANEKLFF.